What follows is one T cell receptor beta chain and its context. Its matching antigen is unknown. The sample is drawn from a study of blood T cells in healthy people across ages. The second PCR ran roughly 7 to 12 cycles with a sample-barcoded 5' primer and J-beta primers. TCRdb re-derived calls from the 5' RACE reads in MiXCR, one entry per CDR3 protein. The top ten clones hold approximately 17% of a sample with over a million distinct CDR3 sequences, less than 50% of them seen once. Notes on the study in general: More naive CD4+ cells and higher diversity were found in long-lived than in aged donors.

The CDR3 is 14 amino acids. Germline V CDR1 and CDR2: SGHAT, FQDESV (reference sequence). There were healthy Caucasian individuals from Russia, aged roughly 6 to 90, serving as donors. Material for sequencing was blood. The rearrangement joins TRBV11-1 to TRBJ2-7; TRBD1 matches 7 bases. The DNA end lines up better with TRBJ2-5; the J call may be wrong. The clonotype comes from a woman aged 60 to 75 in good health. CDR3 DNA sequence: TGTGCCAGCAGCTTTGGGGACAGCCTAGGGACCCAGTACTTC. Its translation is CASSFGDSLGTQYF.